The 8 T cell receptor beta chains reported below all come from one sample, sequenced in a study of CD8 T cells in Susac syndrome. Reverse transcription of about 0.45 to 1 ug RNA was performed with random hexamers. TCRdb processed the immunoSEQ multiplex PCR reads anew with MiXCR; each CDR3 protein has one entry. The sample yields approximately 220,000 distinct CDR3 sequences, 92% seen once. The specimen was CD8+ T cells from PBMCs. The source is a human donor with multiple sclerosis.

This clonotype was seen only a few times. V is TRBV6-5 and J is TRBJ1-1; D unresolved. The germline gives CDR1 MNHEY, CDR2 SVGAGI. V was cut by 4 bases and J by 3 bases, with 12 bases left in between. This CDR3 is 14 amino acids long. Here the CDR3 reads CASSSGLGYTEAFF. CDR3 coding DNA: TGTGCCAGCAGTTCCGGCCTCGGGTACACTGAAGCTTTCTTT.

Here the CDR3 DNA reads TGCAGTGCTAGGTCCAGGGACACCGGGGAGCTGTTTTTT. Its translation is CSARSRDTGELFF. The chain has TRBV20-1 and TRBJ2-2; weak D call: TRBD1 (5 bases). Germline V lookup: CDR1 DFQATT, CDR2 SNEGSKA (reference sequence). V was cut by 3 bases and J by 3 bases, with 8 bases left in between. The CDR3 covers 13 residues.

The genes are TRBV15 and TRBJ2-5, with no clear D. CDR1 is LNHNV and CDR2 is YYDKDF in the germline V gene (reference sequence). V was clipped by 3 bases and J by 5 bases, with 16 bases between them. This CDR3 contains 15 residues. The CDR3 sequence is CATSSERASAETQYF. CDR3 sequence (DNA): TGTGCCACCAGCAGCGAAAGGGCGAGCGCGGAGACCCAGTACTTC. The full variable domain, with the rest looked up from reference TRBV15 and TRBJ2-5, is DAMVIQNPRYQVTQFGKPVTLSCSQTLNHNVMYWYQQKSSQAPKLLFHYYDKDFNNEADTPDNFQSRRPNTSFCFLDIRSPGLGDTAMYLCATSSERASAETQYFGPGTRLLVL.

The CDR3 loop is CASSFRGLSGYGYTF. The CDR3 nucleotides are TGTGCCAGCAGCTTTCGGGGACTGTCGGGCTATGGCTACACCTTC. The chain recombines TRBV5-4 with TRBJ1-2; tentatively, D is TRBD1 (5 bases). The V end lost 2 bases, the J end lost 4 bases, and 15 bases lay between the germline ends. The germline CDR1 and CDR2 sequences are SGHNT and YYREEE (reference sequence). CDR3 length: 15 amino acids.

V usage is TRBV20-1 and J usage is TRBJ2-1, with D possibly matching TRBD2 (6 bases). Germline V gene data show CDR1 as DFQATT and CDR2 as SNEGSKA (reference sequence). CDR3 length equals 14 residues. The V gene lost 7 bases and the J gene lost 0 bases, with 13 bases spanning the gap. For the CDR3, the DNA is TGCAGTGTCATAAGGGAGGCCTCCTACAATGAGCAGTTCTTC. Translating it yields CSVIREASYNEQFF.

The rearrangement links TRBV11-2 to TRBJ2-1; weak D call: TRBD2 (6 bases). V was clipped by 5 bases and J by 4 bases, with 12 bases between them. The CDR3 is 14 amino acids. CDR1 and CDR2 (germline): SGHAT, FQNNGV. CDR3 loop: CASSLSGLYNEQFF. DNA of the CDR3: TGTGCCAGCAGCCTCTCCGGACTATACAATGAGCAGTTCTTC. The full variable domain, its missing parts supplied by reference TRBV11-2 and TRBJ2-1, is EAGVAQSPRYKIIEKRQSVAFWCNPISGHATLYWYQQILGQGPKLLIQFQNNGVVDDSQLPKDRFSAERLKGVDSTLKIQPAKLEDSAVYLCASSLSGLYNEQFFGPGTRLTVL.

The CDR3 sequence: CASSSASGPSYF. The DNA of the CDR3 is TGTGCCAGCAGCAGCGCTAGCGGCCCATCGTATTTT. The V gene is TRBV7-3, the J gene TRBJ2-3; 7 positions match TRBD2. This CDR3 has 12 amino acids. Germline trimming cut 5 bases from V and 14 bases from J; bases unmatched to any gene: 10. The germline V gene encodes CDR1 SGHTA and CDR2 FQGTGA.

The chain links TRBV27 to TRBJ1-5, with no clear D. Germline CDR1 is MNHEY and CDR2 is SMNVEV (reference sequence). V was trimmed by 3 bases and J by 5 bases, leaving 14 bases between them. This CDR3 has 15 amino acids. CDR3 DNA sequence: TGTGCCAGCAGTTTCATGTCAGGATGGGATCAGCCCCAGCATTTT. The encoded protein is CASSFMSGWDQPQHF.